This T cell receptor beta chain was retrieved from a study of metastatic and nonmetastatic thyroid tumors. About the study: Malignant thyroid and benign thyroid patients provided blood and tumor or nodule tissue whose repertoires were compared.

No patient had received any treatment before thyroid surgery. This clone was counted a single time. The authors' processing: Clinicopathological groups of papillary thyroid cancer showed CDR3 differences that were used to build a distant-metastasis classifier. TCRdb redid the clone calls on the PCR reads using MiXCR. The V and J calls were determined by TCRdb, not by the authors. The sample holds tens of thousands of clones, around 24% seen once. V lost 0 bases and J lost 5, with 17 bases in between. Germline assignment: CDR1 SGHTA and CDR2 FQGNSA. This CDR3 is built from 16 residues. The chain links TRBV7-2 to TRBJ2-7, with a weak D call TRBD1 (5 bases). The material sequenced was tumor tissue. This receptor was obtained from a female donor with papillary thyroid cancer or a benign thyroid nodule (not recorded which). Some clones in this sample may be carry-over from other donors' samples. CDR3: CASSLASRAGQNEQYF. CDR3 DNA: TGTGCCAGCAGCTTAGCTAGCCGGGCAGGGCAAAACGAGCAGTACTTC.